This T cell receptor (beta chain) emerged from a study of Ad26.COV2.S vaccination and SARS-CoV-2 variants. Study-level information: Within the COV1001 Ad26.COV2.S trial arm, the donor was enrolled.

A remark on this clone: Its antigen is unknown.

Treatment in this sample: 15 to 20 received Ad26.COV2.S at low or high dose, single or two shots; 5 received placebo; per-sample allocation not given. Day 63 after the first vaccine or placebo injection was the time point for sampling. Per germline, CDR1 MNHNS and CDR2 SASEGT. The germline V and J ends were trimmed by 2 bases and 7 bases, with 9 bases remaining between them. The CDR3 extends over 12 amino acids. Study-wide findings and caveats: Once vaccination had occurred, spike-specific CD8+ and CD4+ T cell responses reportedly showed substantial breadth.

Clones were sequenced by immunoSEQ multiplex PCR, and TCRdb holds only the in-frame ones, with some missing. The sample yields roughly 510,000 clones, roughly nine tenths seen once. This rearrangement joins TRBV6-1 to TRBJ2-7; D unresolved. The TCR sequence derives from a person aged 18-60 years who received the Ad26.COV2.S COVID-19 vaccine or a placebo. The sequencing here drew on peripheral blood, taken in a trial of Ad26.COV2.S vaccine versus placebo. The CDR3 sequence: CASSESRPEQYF. In DNA, the CDR3 is TGTGCCAGCAGTGAATCCCGTCCAGAGCAGTACTTC.